This is a list of T cell receptor beta chains from one sample in a study of T cell responses to AZD1222 COVID-19 vaccine. This table comes from immunoSEQ multiplex PCR, and its TCRdb copy is limited to in-frame clones, with some not included. Here the sample spans 150,000 to 200,000 clones, 85% to 95% being singletons. The sequencing used peripheral blood, collected on day 0 of AZD1222 vaccination. The receptor set was obtained from an adult in good health. Both conserved end residues are part of each CDR3. Each record gives: CDR3 protein, CDR3 DNA, clone size, D gene, V gene, J gene. D genes are given only for firm matches. Not all rows give a size; the values are once, few, many and, for expanded clones, a class.

CASSLGEGQPQHF	TGTGCCAGCTCCCTGGGAGAAGGTCAGCCCCAGCATTTT	-	-	TRBV18	TRBJ1-5
CASSYGTEHYEQYF	TGTGCCAGCAGTTACGGGACAGAGCACTACGAGCAGTACTTC	medium-sized	TRBD1	TRBV6-2/TRBV6-3	TRBJ2-7
CASSKAGGLNYGYTF	TGTGCCAGCAGTAAAGCAGGGGGCCTCAACTATGGCTACACCTTC	-	TRBD1	TRBV25-1	TRBJ1-2
CASSLETTDRFNQPQHF	TGTGCCAGCAGCCTCGAGACGACAGACAGATTCAATCAGCCCCAGCATTTT	-	-	TRBV5-8	TRBJ1-5
CATSRGQGADGYTF	TGTGCCACCAGCAGAGGACAGGGGGCTGATGGCTACACCTTC	-	TRBD1	TRBV15	TRBJ1-2
CSASPWDREKLFF	TGCAGTGCTAGTCCGTGGGATCGGGAAAAACTGTTTTTT	-	-	TRBV20-1	TRBJ1-4
CASSERAFQETQYF	TGTGCCAGCAGTGAAAGAGCGTTCCAAGAGACCCAGTACTTC	once	-	TRBV2	TRBJ2-5
CASSSYGGTRNTEAFF	TGTGCCAGCAGCTCCTATGGAGGGACCCGGAACACTGAAGCTTTCTTT	-	-	TRBV9	TRBJ1-1
CASSEDRGGYNEQFF	TGTGCCAGCAGTGAAGACAGGGGTGGGTACAATGAGCAGTTCTTC	-	TRBD1	TRBV6-1	TRBJ2-1
CASSQVNRGTNTEAFF	TGTGCCAGCAGCCAAGTGAACAGGGGAACGAACACTGAAGCTTTCTTT	-	TRBD1	TRBV14	TRBJ1-1
CASSQEPDTQYF	TGCGCCAGCAGCCAAGAGCCGGATACGCAGTATTTT	-	-	TRBV4-1	TRBJ2-3
CASSVGTKPDTDTQYF	TGTGCCAGCAGCGTTGGTACCAAACCGGACACAGATACGCAGTATTTT	-	-	TRBV9	TRBJ2-3
CASGTWRADTQYF	TGTGCCAGTGGGACTTGGCGGGCGGATACGCAGTATTTT	-	-	TRBV19	TRBJ2-3
CASSVRQASAGYTF	TGTGCCAGCAGCGTGAGACAGGCCTCTGCTGGCTACACCTTC	-	-	TRBV9	TRBJ1-2
CASSDSNIDGLGSYNEQFF	TGTGCCAGCAGTGACTCGAATATTGACGGATTGGGCTCCTACAATGAGCAGTTCTTC	-	-	TRBV6-4	TRBJ2-1
CASSYQGPPNTEAFF	TGTGCCAGCAGTTACCAAGGACCGCCGAACACTGAAGCTTTCTTT	-	-	TRBV6-5	TRBJ1-1
CASSFRGEQPQHF	TGCGCCAGCAGCTTCCGGGGCGAACAGCCCCAGCATTTT	-	-	TRBV5-1	TRBJ1-5
CASSEVGSGNTIYF	TGTGCCAGCAGCGAAGTGGGCTCTGGAAACACCATATATTTT	-	-	TRBV5-4	TRBJ1-3
CASSLGSGPDEAFF	TGTGCCAGCAGCTTAGGCTCGGGACCAGATGAAGCTTTCTTT	once	-	TRBV11-3	TRBJ1-1
CASSDPGTNTEAFF	TGCGCCAGCAGTGATCCGGGAACCAACACTGAAGCTTTCTTT	-	-	TRBV10-1	TRBJ1-1
CSVNKSPPHVGNEKLFF	TGCAGCGTTAACAAGTCACCACCCCACGTCGGTAATGAAAAACTGTTTTTT	-	-	TRBV29-1	TRBJ1-4
CATHGVFYEQYF	TGTGCCACCCATGGGGTATTCTACGAGCAGTACTTC	-	-	TRBV6-5	TRBJ2-7
CASSPHYGYTF	TGTGCCAGCAGCCCGCACTATGGCTACACCTTC	-	-	TRBV9	TRBJ1-2
CASSLNRALGYTF	TGCGCCAGCAGTCTGAACAGGGCTCTTGGCTACACCTTC	-	-	TRBV10-2	TRBJ1-2
CASSYGGGPYEQYF	TGTGCCAGCAGTTACGGGGGAGGGCCGTACGAGCAGTACTTC	-	TRBD2	TRBV6-5	TRBJ2-7
CASSHVWTAGASGNTIYF	TGTGCCAGCAGCCACGTCTGGACAGCCGGTGCTTCTGGAAACACCATATATTTT	-	-	TRBV3-1/TRBV3-2	TRBJ1-3
CASSLRSPQPQHF	TGTGCCAGCAGTTTACGGTCCCCGCAGCCCCAGCATTTT	-	-	TRBV12-3/TRBV12-4	TRBJ1-5
CASSLQYPGTGLTGELFF	TGCGCCAGCAGCTTGCAATACCCCGGGACAGGACTCACCGGGGAGCTGTTTTTT	-	TRBD1	TRBV5-1	TRBJ2-2
CASSSSKAYEQYF	TGTGCCAGCAGCTCCTCTAAAGCCTACGAGCAGTACTTC	-	-	TRBV7-2	TRBJ2-7
CASRGTDTAYTEAFF	TGTGCCAGTAGGGGGACGGACACTGCGTACACTGAAGCTTTCTTT	-	-	TRBV19	TRBJ1-1
CASSATRQGDFQAFF	TGTGCCAGCAGCGCCACGAGACAGGGTGATTTTCAAGCTTTCTTT	-	TRBD1	TRBV5-8	TRBJ1-1
CAWSWGGDEKLFF	TGTGCCTGGAGTTGGGGGGGAGATGAAAAACTGTTTTTT	-	-	TRBV30	TRBJ1-4
CASSQVGGINSPLHF	TGCGCCAGCAGCCAAGTGGGAGGGATCAATTCACCCCTCCACTTT	-	-	TRBV4-1	TRBJ1-6
CASSTGDPEAFF	TGTGCCAGCAGCACAGGGGACCCTGAAGCTTTCTTT	-	TRBD1	TRBV5-5	TRBJ1-1
CASSFRLAGEETQYF	TGTGCCAGCAGCTTCAGACTAGCGGGGGAAGAGACCCAGTACTTC	-	TRBD2	TRBV5-4	TRBJ2-5
CATSSRGREQNTGELFF	TGTGCCACCAGTTCCAGAGGCCGGGAGCAGAACACCGGGGAGCTGTTTTTT	-	-	TRBV15	TRBJ2-2
CSAGTVYGYTF	TGCAGCGCCGGGACAGTCTATGGCTACACCTTC	-	TRBD1	TRBV29-1	TRBJ1-2
CASSSHSRWGPQPYNEQFF	TGCGCCAGCAGCTCACATAGTAGGTGGGGTCCTCAACCCTACAATGAGCAGTTCTTC	-	-	TRBV5-1	TRBJ2-1
CAISSTGDTEAFF	TGTGCCATCAGTTCGACAGGGGACACTGAAGCTTTCTTT	-	TRBD1	TRBV10-3	TRBJ1-1
CASSYSTGANYEQYF	TGTGCCAGCAGTTACTCGACAGGGGCAAACTACGAGCAGTACTTC	-	TRBD1	TRBV6-5	TRBJ2-7
CASSPQVAGGLSYNEQFF	TGTGCCAGCAGCCCGCAGGTAGCGGGAGGCCTCTCCTACAATGAGCAGTTCTTC	-	TRBD2	TRBV5-8	TRBJ2-1
CASSYRVEQYF	TGTGCCAGCAGTTACAGGGTCGAGCAGTACTTC	once	-	TRBV12-3/TRBV12-4	TRBJ2-7
CASSQDRTGGYGYTF	TGCGCCAGCAGCCAAGATCGGACAGGGGGTTATGGCTACACCTTC	-	TRBD1	TRBV4-1	TRBJ1-2
CASNGGPPLYNEQFF	TGCGCCAGCAATGGCGGGCCACCCCTCTACAATGAGCAGTTCTTC	-	-	TRBV10-2	TRBJ2-1
CAWSEGLEVYNEQFF	TGTGCCTGGAGTGAAGGGTTGGAAGTGTACAATGAGCAGTTCTTC	-	-	TRBV30	TRBJ2-1
CASSRAAGELFF	TGTGCCAGCAGCCGCGCGGCCGGGGAGCTGTTTTTT	once	-	TRBV7-8	TRBJ2-2
CASSFSGGNQPQHF	TGTGCCAGCAGCTTCAGCGGGGGAAATCAGCCCCAGCATTTT	-	-	TRBV7-8	TRBJ1-5
CASRADRGRSGNTIYF	TGTGCCAGCAGAGCGGACAGGGGTCGCTCTGGAAACACCATATATTTT	-	TRBD1	TRBV2	TRBJ1-3
CASSSPGGADNEQFF	TGTGCCAGCAGCTCCCCCGGGGGAGCGGACAATGAGCAGTTCTTC	-	-	TRBV11-3	TRBJ2-1
CAISENPGDRYTF	TGTGCCATCAGTGAAAACCCCGGGGACCGCTACACCTTC	once	-	TRBV10-3	TRBJ1-2
CTSSQDQPQNSPLHF	TGCACCAGCAGCCAAGATCAGCCTCAAAATTCACCCCTCCACTTT	-	-	TRBV1	TRBJ1-6
CASSYSGQGKKLFF	TGTGCCAGCAGTTACTCAGGACAGGGGAAAAAACTGTTTTTT	-	TRBD1	TRBV6-2/TRBV6-3	TRBJ1-4